These 27 T cell receptor beta chains were all obtained from the same sample, sequenced in a study of regulatory T cells in long-lasting Graves disease. Time point meaning: newly diagnosed GD, antithyroid drugs for less than 3 months. After RNA was extracted from PBMCs, the TCR library was made from it. Construction of the TCR beta libraries employed iRepertoire HTBI primers in conjunction with Arm-PCR of CDR3 regions. TCRdb recomputed calls from the multiplex PCR reads with MiXCR, one row per CDR3 protein. The sample yields around 460,000 distinct CDR3 sequences, about 15% seen once. This sample also belongs to another study, concerning T cells in Graves' hyperthyroidism and ophthalmopathy.

The input for sequencing was peripheral blood mononuclear cells (PBMCs), taken at new diagnosis, from a patient treated with antithyroid drugs. Receptors originate from a woman between 50 and 59 years old with Graves disease.

Remarks on this clonotype: A much larger clone sits a single nucleotide away, making a read error possible. The genes are TRBV20-1 and TRBJ2-1; D assignment may be TRBD1 or TRBD2 (6 bases each). Germline V gives CDR1 DFQATT, CDR2 SNEGSKA (reference sequence). V was clipped by 5 bases and J by 10 bases, with 24 bases between them. The CDR3 runs to 15 residues. Here the CDR3 DNA reads TGCAGTGCTCCTCCCCGATGGGGGGCGCGGTACGAGCAGTTCTTC. Its protein product is CSAPPRWGARYEQFF.

Turning to this clonotype: A much larger clone is a single base away; this may be a read error. V usage is TRBV28 and J usage is TRBJ2-1; unclear D gene. CDR3 size: 13 residues. CDR1 is MDHEN, CDR2 SYDVKM, per germline. The CDR3: CACRRPVGNEQFF. CDR3 nucleotide sequence: TGTGCCTGCAGACGCCCGGTGGGGAATGAGCAGTTCTTC.

The chain's CDR3 is CASSLRDRPRDEQFF. The CDR3 DNA is TGTGCCAGCAGCCTCCGGGACCGCCCAAGGGATGAGCAGTTCTTC. V is TRBV7-9 and J is TRBJ2-1, with D perhaps matching TRBD1 or TRBD2 (5 bases each). The V gene's germline CDR1 is SEHNR and CDR2 FQNEAQ (reference sequence). This CDR3 region has 15 residues. V lost 5 bases to trimming and J lost 8 bases, with 19 bases between them.

The V call is TRBV10-3, the J call TRBJ1-1; D uncertain. The CDR3 loop spans 13 amino acids. CDR1 is ENHRY and CDR2 is SYGVKD in the germline V gene. Trimming cost V 7 bases and J 0 bases, with 9 bases left between them. For the CDR3, the DNA is TGTGCCATCAATCCCAACATGAACACTGAAGCTTTCTTT. Protein product: CAINPNMNTEAFF.

This clonotype was recorded many times. V usage is TRBV12-3 or TRBV12-4 and J usage is TRBJ1-2; D is perhaps TRBD1 (5 bases). This CDR3 contains 15 residues. Trimming took off 0 bases at V and 4 bases at J, with 12 bases between the two ends. CDR3 DNA: TGTGCCAGCAGTTTAGCGAATAGGGACCTCTATGGCTACACCTTC. As protein: CASSLANRDLYGYTF.

This clonotype was counted only a few times. This chain connects TRBV29-1 to TRBJ2-3; 12 bases are shared with TRBD1. Germline V CDR1 and CDR2: SQVTM, ANQGSEA. With 3 bases clipped from V and 4 bases from J, the junction kept 8 bases outside the gene matches. CDR3 length: 16 residues. CDR3 in amino acids: CSVDAPGQGAADTQYF. CDR3 coding DNA: TGCAGCGTTGATGCCCCGGGACAGGGGGCCGCAGATACGCAGTATTTT.

This clonotype has at least ten counts. The chain combines TRBV28 with TRBJ2-7; D possibly matches TRBD1 or TRBD2 (5 bases each). The CDR3 is 14 amino acids. V was pared by 5 bases and J by 5 bases, with 16 bases between. Germline V gene data show CDR1 as MDHEN and CDR2 as SYDVKM. The CDR3 sequence: CASSPPWQGHEQYF. The CDR3 DNA reads as TGTGCCAGCAGTCCTCCTTGGCAGGGACACGAGCAGTACTTC.

This clonotype came up a few times. The chain employs TRBV5-1 and TRBJ2-2; D is unresolved. Per germline, CDR1 SGHRS and CDR2 YFSETQ. There are 15 residues in the CDR3. The V gene lost 0 bases and the J gene lost 6 bases, with 12 bases spanning the gap. The DNA for the CDR3 is TGCGCCAGCAGCTTGGAAGAGGTATCCGCCGGGGAGCTGTTTTTT. This sequence encodes CASSLEEVSAGELFF.

This clonotype showed up many times. The chain employs TRBV10-3 and TRBJ1-1; a weak D match, TRBD1 (5 bases). Trimming removed 3 bases from V and 0 bases from J, with 8 bases in between. The germline V gene has CDR1 ENHRY and CDR2 SYGVKD. The CDR3 is made up of 14 amino acids. DNA of the CDR3: TGTGCCATCAGTGAAGACAGCATGAACACTGAAGCTTTCTTT. Its protein is CAISEDSMNTEAFF.

Many counts were recorded for this clonotype. The chain has TRBV27 and TRBJ1-1, with TRBD1 as a possible D gene (6 bases). Trimming took 2 bases from V and 0 from J, leaving 13 bases between them. This CDR3 has 16 residues. CDR1 and CDR2 from the germline V gene are MNHEY and SMNVEV (reference sequence). The CDR3 coding sequence is TGTGCCAGCAGTTTAAGGACAGCTTATATGAACACTGAAGCTTTCTTT. Translated: CASSLRTAYMNTEAFF.

This rearrangement joins TRBV10-3 to TRBJ2-7; D is unresolved. Germline V gene lookup returns CDR1 ENHRY and CDR2 SYGVKD. The V gene lost 7 bases and the J gene lost 2 bases, with 12 bases spanning the gap. The CDR3 length is 13 residues. CDR3 bases: TGTGCCATCACCTCGGACCTTACCTACGAGCAGTACTTC. Encoded protein: CAITSDLTYEQYF.

This clonotype was seen repeatedly, ten times or more. CDR3 residues: CSARDGGSPADTQYF. The CDR3 DNA reads TGCAGTGCTAGAGATGGCGGGAGTCCGGCAGATACGCAGTATTTT. This chain connects TRBV20-1 to TRBJ2-3; TRBD2 matches at 7 bases. Germline V gives CDR1 DFQATT, CDR2 SNEGSKA (reference sequence). After removal of 0 bases from V and 4 bases from J, the junction contained 7 bases not matched to a gene. The CDR3 is made up of 15 amino acids.

The chain uses TRBV19 and TRBJ2-7, with 7 bases aligning to TRBD1. The CDR3 sequence is 14 residues long. The germline CDR1 and CDR2 sequences are LNHDA and SQIVND (reference sequence). V gave up 7 bases and J gave up 4 bases; unmatched junction bases: 10. The CDR3 protein is CASTSRDRPYEQYF. The CDR3 DNA reads as TGTGCCAGTACCTCCCGGGACAGACCTTACGAGCAGTACTTC. The variable domain in full, with the rest retrieved from reference TRBV19 and TRBJ2-7, is DGGITQSPKYLFRKEGQNVTLSCEQNLNHDAMYWYRQDPGQGLRLIYYSQIVNDFQKGDIAEGYSVSREKKESFPLTVTSAQKNPTAFYLCASTSRDRPYEQYFGPGTRLTVT.

This clonotype was seen at least ten times. The chain uses TRBV30 and TRBJ2-1, with D maybe TRBD2 (6 bases). CDR3 length equals 15 residues. The germline V and J ends were trimmed by 2 bases and 5 bases, with 16 bases remaining between them. Germline V gene lookup returns CDR1 GTSNPN and CDR2 SVGIG (reference sequence). CDR3 bases: TGTGCCTGGAGTAAGGGTAGCGGCTACAACAATGAGCAGTTCTTC. The encoded protein is CAWSKGSGYNNEQFF.

This clonotype has a count of ten or more. V usage is TRBV2 and J usage is TRBJ1-1; D unclear. Germline lookup yields CDR1 SNHLY and CDR2 FYNNEI. Trimming took off 2 bases at V and 1 base at J, with 2 bases between the two ends. The CDR3 contains 12 residues. The chain's CDR3 is CASSEQNTEAFF. In DNA form, the CDR3 reads TGTGCCAGCAGTGAACAGAACACTGAAGCTTTCTTT.

This clonotype was observed a single time. The chain carries TRBV28 and TRBJ2-3; D may match TRBD1 or TRBD2 (5 bases each). The CDR3 length is 18 residues. Germline CDR1 MDHEN, CDR2 SYDVKM. Trimming shortened V by 5 bases and J by 2 bases, and 23 bases separated the two germline ends. CDR3 sequence: CASSPGTIKSESTDTQYF. DNA of the CDR3: TGTGCCAGCAGTCCCGGGACCATAAAGAGTGAGTCCACAGATACGCAGTATTTT.

In its sample, this clonotype was seen a few times. The rearrangement joins TRBV5-1 to TRBJ2-2; TRBD2 matches 9 bases. Losses at the gene ends were 7 bases for V and 6 bases for J; bases not matched to a gene: 7. Germline CDR1 and CDR2: SGHRS and YFSETQ. The CDR3 has 14 amino acids. The CDR3 reads CASHSGSAAGELFF. Here the CDR3 DNA reads TGCGCCAGCCATAGCGGGAGTGCGGCCGGGGAGCTGTTTTTT.

The V and J genes are TRBV6-1 and TRBJ1-1; possibly TRBD1 for D (5 bases). Germline CDR1 MNHNS, CDR2 SASEGT. V lost 3 bases to trimming and J lost 3 bases, with 8 bases between them. This CDR3 is 13 amino acids long. The CDR3, as DNA: TGTGCCAGCAGTGATTTGGGACACACTGAAGCTTTCTTT. Its translation: CASSDLGHTEAFF.

This clonotype was observed at least ten times. The rearrangement links TRBV20-1 to TRBJ2-7, with TRBD1 as a possible D gene (5 bases). Germline CDR1 reads DFQATT; CDR2 reads SNEGSKA (reference sequence). The CDR3 sequence is 13 residues long. The V end lost 1 base, the J end lost 3 bases, and 10 bases lay between the germline ends. The CDR3 DNA follows: TGCAGTGCTAGAGGTCAGGGTGGCTACGAGCAGTACTTC. Protein sequence: CSARGQGGYEQYF.

The chain carries TRBV27 and TRBJ2-6; 9 bases are shared with TRBD1. Looked up from germline, CDR1 is MNHEY and CDR2 is SMNVEV (reference sequence). There are 17 residues in the CDR3. The V and J ends lost 5 bases and 2 bases, in that order; junction bases with no gene match: 7. CDR3 DNA: TGTGCCAGCAGTAGGGAACAGGGGGCGGCTGGGGCCAACGTCCTGACTTTC. It yields the protein CASSREQGAAGANVLTF.

In this sample, this clonotype turned up a few times. V and J are TRBV9 and TRBJ2-7; 11 positions match TRBD1. The CDR3 contains 15 residues. The junction had 2 bases not matched to a gene; V was cut back by 3 bases and J by 0 bases. Germline V gives CDR1 SGDLS, CDR2 YYNGEE. CDR3 loop: CASSAGQGDSYEQYF. CDR3 bases: TGTGCCAGCAGCGCGGGACAGGGGGACTCCTACGAGCAGTACTTC.

The chain uses TRBV7-8 and TRBJ1-2, with TRBD1 identical over 11 bases. The CDR3 contains 17 residues. Germline lookup yields CDR1 SGHVS and CDR2 FQNEAQ. Unmatched junction bases numbered 6, after V lost 1 base and J lost 2 bases. In nucleotides, the CDR3 is TGTGCCAGCAGCTTAGTCTGGACAGGGGGCGCGAACTATGGCTACACCTTC. It translates to CASSLVWTGGANYGYTF.

This clonotype was recorded at least ten times. The chain has TRBV7-9 and TRBJ2-7; 9 nucleotides line up with TRBD1. The trim removed 0 bases at V and 2 bases at J, leaving 11 bases unmatched. Germline V gene lookup returns CDR1 SEHNR and CDR2 FQNEAQ (reference sequence). The CDR3 sequence is 18 residues long. DNA of the CDR3: TGTGCCAGCAGCTTAGCTTTCTCTGACAGGGGGGGGACCTACGAGCAGTACTTC. This encodes CASSLAFSDRGGTYEQYF. Full variable domain (outside the CDR3, taken from reference TRBV7-9 and TRBJ2-7): DTGVSQNPRHKITKRGQNVTFRCDPISEHNRLYWYRQTLGQGPEFLTYFQNEAQLEKSRLLSDRFSAERPKGSFSTLEIQRTEQGDSAMYLCASSLAFSDRGGTYEQYFGPGTRLTVT.

Notes on this clonotype: This sequence may be a read error, since a much larger clone differs from it by one base. In nucleotides, the CDR3 is TGTGCCTGGAACATACAGGGGCGCCCCTACGAGCAGTACTTC. It encodes CAWNIQGRPYEQYF. The chain uses TRBV30 and TRBJ2-7; 7 nucleotides line up with TRBD1. Germline CDR1 reads GTSNPN; CDR2 reads SVGIG (reference sequence). The CDR3 runs 14 residues. The V segment lost 4 bases and the J segment 2 bases; nucleotides outside the gene matches: 8.

This clonotype was observed many times. This chain connects TRBV30 to TRBJ2-3; 7 bases fit TRBD2. V shed 3 bases, J shed 10 bases, and the junction held 10 bases outside the gene matches. The CDR3 spans 13 residues. Germline V gene sequence: CDR1 GTSNPN, CDR2 SVGIG (reference sequence). CDR3 sequence reads: CAWRRAGTKAQYF. In DNA form, the CDR3 reads TGTGCCTGGAGGAGGGCCGGGACTAAGGCGCAGTATTTT.

This clonotype came up many times. The V and J genes are TRBV7-2 and TRBJ2-2; 10 bases are shared with TRBD2. This CDR3 is 18 amino acids long. Germline lookup yields CDR1 SGHTA and CDR2 FQGNSA. V shed 3 bases, J shed 3 bases, and the junction held 10 bases outside the gene matches. CDR3 sequence: CASSFFRAGTSDTGELFF. The CDR3 DNA sequence: TGTGCCAGCAGCTTCTTTCGTGCCGGGACTAGCGACACCGGGGAGCTGTTTTTT.

This clonotype was found many times. One end of the junction is discordant with germline, which a read error may explain. The gene calls are TRBV7-9 and TRBJ2-7; TRBD1 matches at 8 bases. The CDR3 is 16 amino acids. Germline CDR1 SEHNR, CDR2 FQNEAQ (reference sequence). The CDR3 is CASSPHGQGIVGEQYF. DNA of the CDR3: TGTGCCAGCAGCCCCCATGGACAGGGAATCGTGGGTGAGCAATACTTC. Full variable domain (outside the CDR3, taken from reference TRBV7-9 and TRBJ2-7): DTGVSQNPRHKITKRGQNVTFRCDPISEHNRLYWYRQTLGQGPEFLTYFQNEAQLEKSRLLSDRFSAERPKGSFSTLEIQRTEQGDSAMYLCASSPHGQGIVGEQYFGPGTRLTVT.